The clone carrying this T cell receptor (beta chain) was counted many times. This sample was taken from a study of T cells after yellow fever vaccination. The CDR3 consists of 11 residues. V was cut by 6 bases and J by 7 bases, with 7 bases left in between. Germline-derived CDR1 and CDR2 are SEHNR and FQNEAQ (reference sequence). TCRdb analysed the 5' RACE reads with MiXCR anew, one entry per CDR3 protein. Among some 200,000 distinct CDR3 sequences listed, approximately 10% were seen once. This chain links TRBV7-9 with TRBJ2-1; no firm D call. This TCR came from a man younger than 35 who received the YFV17D yellow fever vaccine. Here the sequenced sample was CD8+ T cells sorted from PBMCs, taken 15 days after the yellow fever booster vaccination. In DNA, the CDR3 is TGTGCCAGCAGTTTATTAAATGAGCAGTTCTTC. This gives the protein CASSLLNEQFF.